This T cell receptor (beta chain) originates from a study of glioma-infiltrating T cells listed by TCRdb under 2016. Background on the whole study: Sequencing of TCR alpha- and beta-chain repertoires was performed on glioma tissue, on non-neoplastic brain tissue, and on matched peripheral blood mononuclear cells. To measure how far tissue and blood T-cell populations diverged, each tissue-infiltrating repertoire was compared against the peripheral blood repertoire of the same patient. Three low-grade glioma patients, 7 to 9 primary glioblastoma patients and three non-glioma patients contributing non-neoplastic brain tissue were included in the paired cohort.

Taken from the germline V gene, the CDR1 and CDR2 loops are SGHTA and FQGNSA. V sheds 2 bases and J sheds 0 bases, leaving 11 bases between their ends. Reading from cysteine to phenylalanine, the CDR3 counts 16 amino acids. Of the read, only the CDR3 DNA is kept; its 48 bases are in frame from base 1. Broad study findings and their caveats: In non-neoplastic patients, VJ-independent divergence between tissue and blood fell below expectation, whereas in all gliomas, and especially in low-grade gliomas, the divergence rose above expectation. Group comparisons rested on small numbers: three non-neoplastic, three low-grade glioma and several glioblastoma patients. Only a very small number of CDR3 sequences turned up in both tissue and blood, a result put down to high CDR3 diversity combined with limited sampling.

Notes on this clonotype: Its antigen has not been determined. No base quality information exists; no much larger clone differs at one position.

The iRepertoire nested amplicon-rescue multiplex PCR (arm-PCR) platform was used to amplify TCR alpha and beta CDR3 regions from RNA. The input for one-step reverse transcription and amplification was roughly 85-400 ng of either tissue mRNA or PBMC total RNA. Following bead purification, Illumina adapters were added by a secondary multiplex PCR, and libraries between 200 and 400 bp were gel-purified. The libraries contained internal 6-nucleotide barcodes that were used for demultiplexing. Libraries were sequenced on an Illumina MiSeq with 2x220 or 2x250 nucleotide paired-end reads. As for the original processing: Paired reads were merged using FLASH 1.2.11 and aligned with BWA-MEM to the GRCh37 human genome, and TRA and TRB reads were then extracted. An IMGT-derived reference of cassette sequences and CDR3 motifs, with pseudogenes included, was used for V and J assignment. Three-frame translation of reads was performed, and productive CDR3s were defined as those with a C...FGXG motif and no stop codons. A clonotype was defined as a unique combination of a V-J cassette pair and a CDR3 amino acid sequence. Filtering of reads was based on Hamming distance, with the threshold set by the sequence error rate of each sample in mapped regions. TCRdb cleaned the public reads at Q25 with fastp, built clones with MiXCR and kept in-frame beta chains. Each CDR3 protein appears once, grouped with its most common genes and DNA. These V and J calls originate from TCRdb's pipeline instead of the authors' own analysis. In all, the sample holds about 140,000 distinct CDR3 sequences, and roughly 43% of those were seen once. Of the sample, around 18% is held by the ten largest clones.

The sample comprised glioma tissue, nonneoplastic brain tissue, or PBMCs (not recorded which). This chain joins TRBV7-2 to TRBJ1-3; the D gene is unclear. The TCR comes from a human donor with low-grade glioma or glioblastoma, undergoing nonglioma brain surgery, or in good health (not recorded which). This receptor has the CDR3 CASSLYAQSSGNTIYF. The DNA reads TGTGCCAGCAGCTTATATGCGCAGAGCTCTGGAAACACCATATATTTT.